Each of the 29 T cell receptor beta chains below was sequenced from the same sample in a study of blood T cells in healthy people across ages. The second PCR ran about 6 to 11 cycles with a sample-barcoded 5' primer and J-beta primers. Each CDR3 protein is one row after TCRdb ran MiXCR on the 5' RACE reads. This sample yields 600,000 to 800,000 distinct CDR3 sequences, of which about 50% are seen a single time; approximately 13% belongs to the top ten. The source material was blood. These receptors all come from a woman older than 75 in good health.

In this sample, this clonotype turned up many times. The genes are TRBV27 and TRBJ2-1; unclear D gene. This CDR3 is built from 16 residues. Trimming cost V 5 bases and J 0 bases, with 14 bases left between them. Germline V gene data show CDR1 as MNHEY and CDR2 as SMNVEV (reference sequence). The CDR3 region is CASSPRNLNSYNEQFF. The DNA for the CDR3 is TGTGCCAGCAGTCCAAGGAATTTAAACTCCTACAATGAGCAGTTCTTC.

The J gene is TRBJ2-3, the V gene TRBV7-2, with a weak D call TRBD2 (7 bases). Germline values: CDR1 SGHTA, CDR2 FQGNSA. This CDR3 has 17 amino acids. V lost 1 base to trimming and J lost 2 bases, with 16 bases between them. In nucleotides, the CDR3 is TGTGCCAGCAGCTTAGATGGGCTAGGGGGGGCCACAGATACGCAGTATTTT. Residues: CASSLDGLGGATDTQYF.

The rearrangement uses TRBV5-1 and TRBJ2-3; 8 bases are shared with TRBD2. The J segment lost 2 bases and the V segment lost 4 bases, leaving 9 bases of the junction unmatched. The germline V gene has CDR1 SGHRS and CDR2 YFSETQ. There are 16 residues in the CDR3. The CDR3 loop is CASSLGGSGTTDTQYF. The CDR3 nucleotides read TGCGCCAGCAGCCTGGGGGGTAGCGGGACCACAGATACGCAGTATTTT.

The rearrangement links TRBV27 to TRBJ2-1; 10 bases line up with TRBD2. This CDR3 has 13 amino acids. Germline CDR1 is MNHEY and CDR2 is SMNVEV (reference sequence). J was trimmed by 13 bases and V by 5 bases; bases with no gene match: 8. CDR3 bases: TGTGCCAGCAGTGGACTAGCGGTCGAGACCCAGTTCTTC. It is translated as CASSGLAVETQFF.

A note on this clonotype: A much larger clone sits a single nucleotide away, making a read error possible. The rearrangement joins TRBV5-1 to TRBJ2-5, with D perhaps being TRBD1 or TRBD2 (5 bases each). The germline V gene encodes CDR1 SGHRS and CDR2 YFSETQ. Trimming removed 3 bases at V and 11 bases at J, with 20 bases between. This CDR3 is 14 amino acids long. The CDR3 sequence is CASSYEGSTAGQYF. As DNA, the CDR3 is TGCGCCAGCAGCTATGAGGGGAGTACAGCCGGGCAGTACTTC.

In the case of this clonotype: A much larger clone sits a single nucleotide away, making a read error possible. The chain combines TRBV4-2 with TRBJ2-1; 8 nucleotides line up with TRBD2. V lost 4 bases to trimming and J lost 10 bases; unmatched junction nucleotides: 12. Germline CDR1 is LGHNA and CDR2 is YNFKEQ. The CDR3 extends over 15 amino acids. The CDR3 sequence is CASSRDQREIGEQFF. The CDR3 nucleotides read TGTGCCAGCAGCCGAGATCAGCGGGAGATCGGCGAGCAGTTCTTC.

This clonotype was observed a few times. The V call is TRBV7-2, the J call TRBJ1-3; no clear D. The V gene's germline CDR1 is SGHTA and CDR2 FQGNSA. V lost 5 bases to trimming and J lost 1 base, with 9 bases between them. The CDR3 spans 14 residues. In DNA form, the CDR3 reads TGTGCCAGCAGCCCCGGGTGGTCTGGAAACACCATATATTTT. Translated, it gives CASSPGWSGNTIYF.

The CDR3 nucleotides are TGTGCCAGCTCCAGAGTAGCGGGAGTGTTGGGGAATGAGCAGTTCTTC. Its translation: CASSRVAGVLGNEQFF. This rearrangement joins TRBV9 to TRBJ2-1, with TRBD2 identical over 9 bases. The trim removed 7 bases at V and 7 bases at J, leaving 15 bases unmatched. Germline V gene sequence: CDR1 SGDLS, CDR2 YYNGEE. This CDR3 comprises 16 residues.

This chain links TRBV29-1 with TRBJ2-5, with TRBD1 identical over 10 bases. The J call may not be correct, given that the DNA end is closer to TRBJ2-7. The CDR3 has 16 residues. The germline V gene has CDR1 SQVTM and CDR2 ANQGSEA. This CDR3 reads CSVEGAPGQGKDEQYF. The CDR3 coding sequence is TGCAGCGTTGAAGGGGCCCCGGGACAGGGGAAAGACGAGCAGTACTTC.

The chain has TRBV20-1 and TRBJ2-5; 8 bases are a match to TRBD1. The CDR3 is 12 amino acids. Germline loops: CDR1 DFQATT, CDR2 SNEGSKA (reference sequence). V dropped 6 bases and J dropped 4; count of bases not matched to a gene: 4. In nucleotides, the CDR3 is TGCAGTGCCGACAGGGGATCAGAGACCCAGTACTTC. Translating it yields CSADRGSETQYF.

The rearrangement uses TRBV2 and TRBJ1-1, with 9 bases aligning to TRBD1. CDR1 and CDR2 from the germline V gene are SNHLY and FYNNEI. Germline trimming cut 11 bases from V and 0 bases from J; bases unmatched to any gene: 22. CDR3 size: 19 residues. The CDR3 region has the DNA TGTGCCGACGGGAGACAGGGGGGCCTCGCGGACTATATGAACACTGAAGCTTTCTTT. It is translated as CADGRQGGLADYMNTEAFF.

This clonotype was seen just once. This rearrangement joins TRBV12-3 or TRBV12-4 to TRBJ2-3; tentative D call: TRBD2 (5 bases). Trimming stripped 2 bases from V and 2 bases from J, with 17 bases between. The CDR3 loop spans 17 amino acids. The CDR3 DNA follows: TGTGCCAGCAGTTTAAGAGTGGGGAGAGTGAACACAGATACGCAGTATTTT. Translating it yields CASSLRVGRVNTDTQYF.

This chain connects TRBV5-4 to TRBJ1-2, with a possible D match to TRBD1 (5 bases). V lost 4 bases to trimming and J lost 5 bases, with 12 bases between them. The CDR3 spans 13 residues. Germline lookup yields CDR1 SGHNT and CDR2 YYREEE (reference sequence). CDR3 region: CASSVEQVYGYTF. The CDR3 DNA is TGTGCCAGCAGCGTGGAACAGGTGTATGGCTACACCTTC.

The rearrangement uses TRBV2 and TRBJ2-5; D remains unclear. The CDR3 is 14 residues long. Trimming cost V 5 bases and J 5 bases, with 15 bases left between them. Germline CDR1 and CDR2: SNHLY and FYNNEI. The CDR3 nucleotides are TGTGCCAGCAGTAGACGGACGGCCATCGAGACCCAGTACTTC. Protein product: CASSRRTAIETQYF.

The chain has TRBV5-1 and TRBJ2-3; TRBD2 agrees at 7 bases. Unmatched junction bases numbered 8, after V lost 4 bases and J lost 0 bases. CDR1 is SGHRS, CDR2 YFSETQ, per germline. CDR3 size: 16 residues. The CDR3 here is CASSRGLSGSTDTQYF. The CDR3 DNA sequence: TGCGCCAGCAGCCGTGGACTTAGCGGGAGCACAGATACGCAGTATTTT. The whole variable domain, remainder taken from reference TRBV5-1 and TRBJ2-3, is KAGVTQTPRYLIKTRGQQVTLSCSPISGHRSVSWYQQTPGQGLQFLFEYFSETQRNKGNFPGRFSGRQFSNSRSEMNVSTLELGDSALYLCASSRGLSGSTDTQYFGPGTRLTVL.

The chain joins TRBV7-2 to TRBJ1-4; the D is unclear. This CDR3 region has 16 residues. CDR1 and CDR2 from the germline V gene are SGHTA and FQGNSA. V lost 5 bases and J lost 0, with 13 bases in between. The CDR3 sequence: CASSPFGRSTNEKLFF. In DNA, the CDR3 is TGTGCCAGCAGCCCTTTCGGACGGTCAACTAATGAAAAACTGTTTTTT.

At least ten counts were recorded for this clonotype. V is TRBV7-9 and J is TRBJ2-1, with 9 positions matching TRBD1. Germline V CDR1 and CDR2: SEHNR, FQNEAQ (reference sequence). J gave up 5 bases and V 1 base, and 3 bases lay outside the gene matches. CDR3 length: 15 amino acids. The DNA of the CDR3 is TGTGCCAGCAGCTTAGACAGGGGGCCACACAATGAGCAGTTCTTC. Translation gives CASSLDRGPHNEQFF.

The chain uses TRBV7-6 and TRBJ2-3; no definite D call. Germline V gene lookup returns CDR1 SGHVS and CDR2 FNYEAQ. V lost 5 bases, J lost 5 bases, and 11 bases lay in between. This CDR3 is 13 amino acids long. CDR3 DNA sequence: TGTGCCAGCAGCGGGTCCAACCTAGATACGCAGTATTTT. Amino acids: CASSGSNLDTQYF.

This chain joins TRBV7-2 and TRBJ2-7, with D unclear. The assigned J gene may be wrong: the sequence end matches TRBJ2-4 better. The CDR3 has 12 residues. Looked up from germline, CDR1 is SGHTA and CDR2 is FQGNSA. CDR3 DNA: TGTGCCAGCAGCTTAGCGGGAACCATTCAGTACTTC. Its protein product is CASSLAGTIQYF.

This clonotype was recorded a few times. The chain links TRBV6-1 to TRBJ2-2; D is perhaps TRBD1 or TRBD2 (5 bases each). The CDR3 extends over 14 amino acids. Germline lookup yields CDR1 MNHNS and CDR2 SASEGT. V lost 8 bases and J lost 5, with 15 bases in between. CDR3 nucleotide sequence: TGTGCCAGCTCTGGGACCCCAGGGACCGGGGAGCTGTTTTTT. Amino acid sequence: CASSGTPGTGELFF.

CDR3 in DNA: TGTGCCATCAGTGAGCAGACAGGGAGAGGGGCCAAAAACATTCAGTACTTC. Translated, it gives CAISEQTGRGAKNIQYF. The gene calls are TRBV10-3 and TRBJ2-4; 7 bases are a match to TRBD1. The V and J ends lost 2 bases and 1 base, in that order; junction bases with no gene match: 8. The CDR3 extends over 17 amino acids. The V gene's germline CDR1 is ENHRY and CDR2 SYGVKD.

CDR3 residues: CSARKTLSSYNEQYF. DNA of the CDR3: TGCAGTGCTAGAAAGACCTTAAGCTCCTACAATGAGCAGTACTTC. This rearrangement joins TRBV20-1 to TRBJ2-1; no clear D gene. The J call is in doubt because the DNA end fits TRBJ2-7 better. In germline, CDR1 is DFQATT, CDR2 SNEGSKA (reference sequence). The CDR3 sequence is 15 residues long.

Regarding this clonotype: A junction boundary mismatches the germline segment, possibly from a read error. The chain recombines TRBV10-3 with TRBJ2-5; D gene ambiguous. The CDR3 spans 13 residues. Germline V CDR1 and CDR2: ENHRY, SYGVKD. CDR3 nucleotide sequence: TGTGCCATCAGTGGAGAAAACCATGAGACCCAGTACTTC. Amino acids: CAISGENHETQYF.

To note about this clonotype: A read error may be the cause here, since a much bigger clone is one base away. The CDR3 coding sequence is TGCAGTGCACTAGCGGGAGCCAAAAACATTCAGTACTTC. Its protein is CSALAGAKNIQYF. The genes are TRBV20-1 and TRBJ2-4; TRBD2 aligns across 9 bases. V shed 6 bases and J 0 bases; nucleotides not matched to a gene: 0. From germline, CDR1 is DFQATT and CDR2 SNEGSKA (reference sequence). The CDR3 runs 13 residues.

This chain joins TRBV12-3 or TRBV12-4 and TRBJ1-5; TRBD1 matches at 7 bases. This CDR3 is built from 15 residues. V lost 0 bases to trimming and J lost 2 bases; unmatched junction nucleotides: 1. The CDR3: CASSLADRGNQPQHF. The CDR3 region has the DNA TGTGCCAGCAGTTTAGCCGACAGGGGCAATCAGCCCCAGCATTTT.

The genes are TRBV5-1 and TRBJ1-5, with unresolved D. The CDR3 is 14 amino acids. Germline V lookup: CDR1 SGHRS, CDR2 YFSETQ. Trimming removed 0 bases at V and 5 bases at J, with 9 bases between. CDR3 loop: CASSLGQADQPQHF. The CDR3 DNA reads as TGCGCCAGCAGCTTGGGGCAGGCCGATCAGCCCCAGCATTTT.

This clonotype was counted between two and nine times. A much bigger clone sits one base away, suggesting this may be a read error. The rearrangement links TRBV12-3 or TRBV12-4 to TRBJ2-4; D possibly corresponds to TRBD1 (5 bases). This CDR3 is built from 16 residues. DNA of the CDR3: TGTGTCAGCAGTTTATCGACAGATCTAGCCAAAAACATTCAGTACTTC. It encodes CVSSLSTDLAKNIQYF.

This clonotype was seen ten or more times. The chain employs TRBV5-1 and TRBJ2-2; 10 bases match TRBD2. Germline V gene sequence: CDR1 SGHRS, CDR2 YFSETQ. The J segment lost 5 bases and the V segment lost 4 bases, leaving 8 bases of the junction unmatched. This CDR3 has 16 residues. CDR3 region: CASSPGWGLATGELFF. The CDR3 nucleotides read TGCGCCAGCAGCCCCGGTTGGGGACTAGCGACCGGGGAGCTGTTTTTT.

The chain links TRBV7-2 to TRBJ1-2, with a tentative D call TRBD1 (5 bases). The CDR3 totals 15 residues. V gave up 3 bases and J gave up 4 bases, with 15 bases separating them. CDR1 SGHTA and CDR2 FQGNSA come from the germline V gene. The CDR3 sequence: CASSLTDGFGYGYTF. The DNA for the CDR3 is TGTGCCAGCAGCTTGACAGACGGTTTCGGCTATGGCTACACCTTC.